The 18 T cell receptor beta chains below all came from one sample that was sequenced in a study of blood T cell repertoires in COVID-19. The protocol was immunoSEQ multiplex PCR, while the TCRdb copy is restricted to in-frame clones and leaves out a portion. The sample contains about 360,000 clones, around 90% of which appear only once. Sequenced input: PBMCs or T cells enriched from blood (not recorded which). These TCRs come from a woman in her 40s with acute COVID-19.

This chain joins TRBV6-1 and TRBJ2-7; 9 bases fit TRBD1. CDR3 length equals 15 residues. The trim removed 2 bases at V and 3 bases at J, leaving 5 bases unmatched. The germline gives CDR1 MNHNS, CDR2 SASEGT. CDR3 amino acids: CASSELPGQGYEQYF. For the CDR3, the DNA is TGTGCCAGCAGTGAATTACCGGGACAGGGCTACGAGCAGTACTTC.

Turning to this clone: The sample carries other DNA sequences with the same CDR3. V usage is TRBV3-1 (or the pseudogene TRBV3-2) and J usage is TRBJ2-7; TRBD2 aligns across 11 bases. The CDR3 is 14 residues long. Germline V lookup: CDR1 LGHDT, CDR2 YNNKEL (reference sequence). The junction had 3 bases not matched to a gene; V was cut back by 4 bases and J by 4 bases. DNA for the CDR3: TGTGCCAGCAGCCCCCCTAGCGGGGGGTACGAGCAGTACTTC. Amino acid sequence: CASSPPSGGYEQYF.

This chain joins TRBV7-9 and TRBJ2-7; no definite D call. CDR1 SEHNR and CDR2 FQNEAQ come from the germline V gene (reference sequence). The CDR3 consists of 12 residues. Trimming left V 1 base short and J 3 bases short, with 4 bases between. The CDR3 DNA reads TGTGCCAGCAGCTTAGTAGACTACGAGCAGTACTTC. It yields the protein CASSLVDYEQYF.

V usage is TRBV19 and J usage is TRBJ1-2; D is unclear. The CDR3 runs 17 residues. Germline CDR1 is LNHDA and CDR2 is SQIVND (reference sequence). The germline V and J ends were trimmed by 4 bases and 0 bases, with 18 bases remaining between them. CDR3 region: CASSTSPHKSTNYGYTF. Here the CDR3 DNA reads TGTGCCAGTAGTACTAGCCCACACAAGAGTACTAACTATGGCTACACCTTC.

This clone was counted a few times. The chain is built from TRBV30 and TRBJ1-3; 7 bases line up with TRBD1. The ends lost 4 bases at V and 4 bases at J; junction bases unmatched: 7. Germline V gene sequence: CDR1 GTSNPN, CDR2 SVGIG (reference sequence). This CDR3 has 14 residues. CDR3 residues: CAWKIGTVGNTIYF. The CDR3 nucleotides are TGTGCCTGGAAGATCGGGACAGTGGGAAACACCATATATTTT.

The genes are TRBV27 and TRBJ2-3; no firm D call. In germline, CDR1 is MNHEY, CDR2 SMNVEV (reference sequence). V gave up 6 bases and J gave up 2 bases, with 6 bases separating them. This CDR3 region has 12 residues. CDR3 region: CASRSITDTQYF. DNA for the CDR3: TGTGCCAGCAGATCTATCACAGATACGCAGTATTTT.

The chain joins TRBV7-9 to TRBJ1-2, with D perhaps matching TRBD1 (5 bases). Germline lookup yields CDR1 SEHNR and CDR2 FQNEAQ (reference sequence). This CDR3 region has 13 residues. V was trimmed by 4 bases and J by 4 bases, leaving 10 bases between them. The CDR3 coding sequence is TGTGCCAGCAGCTCCGACAGTTTCTATGGCTACACCTTC. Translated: CASSSDSFYGYTF.

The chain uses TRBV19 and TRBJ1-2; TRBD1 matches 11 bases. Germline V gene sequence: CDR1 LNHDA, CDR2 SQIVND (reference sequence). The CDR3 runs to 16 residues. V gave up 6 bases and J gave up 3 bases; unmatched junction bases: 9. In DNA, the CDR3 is TGTGCCAGTAGCACTATTCCGGGACAGGGGGACTATGGCTACACCTTC. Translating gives CASSTIPGQGDYGYTF.

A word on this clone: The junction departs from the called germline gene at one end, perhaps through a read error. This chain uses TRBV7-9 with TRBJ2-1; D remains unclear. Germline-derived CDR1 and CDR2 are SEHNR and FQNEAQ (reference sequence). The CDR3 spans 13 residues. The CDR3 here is CASRLGSFGEQFF. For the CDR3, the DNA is TGTGCCAGCAGGTTAGGTTCATTCGGTGAGCAGTTCTTC.

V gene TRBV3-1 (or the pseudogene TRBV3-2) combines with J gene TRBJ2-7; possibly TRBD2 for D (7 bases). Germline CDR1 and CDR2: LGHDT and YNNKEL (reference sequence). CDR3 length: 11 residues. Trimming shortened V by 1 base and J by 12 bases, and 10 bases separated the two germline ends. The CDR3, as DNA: TGTGCCAGCAGCCAAGGGCGGGGGCTGTACTTC. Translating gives CASSQGRGLYF.

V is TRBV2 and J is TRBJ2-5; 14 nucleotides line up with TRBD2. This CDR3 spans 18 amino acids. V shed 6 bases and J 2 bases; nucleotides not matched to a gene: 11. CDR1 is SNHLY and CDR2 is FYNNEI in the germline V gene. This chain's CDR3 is CASSGGTSGGWGQETQYF. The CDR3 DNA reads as TGTGCCAGCAGCGGCGGGACTAGCGGGGGTTGGGGGCAAGAGACCCAGTACTTC.

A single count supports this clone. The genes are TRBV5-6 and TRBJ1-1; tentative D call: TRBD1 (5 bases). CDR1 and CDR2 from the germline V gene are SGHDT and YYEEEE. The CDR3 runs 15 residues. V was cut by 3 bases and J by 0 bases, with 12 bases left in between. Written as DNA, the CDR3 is TGTGCCAGCAGCTCCTGGGGCGGGGTGAACACTGAAGCTTTCTTT. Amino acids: CASSSWGGVNTEAFF.

The CDR3 coding sequence is TGTGCCAGCTCTCCCGGACAGGGGACCCCAGATACGCAGTATTTT. It encodes CASSPGQGTPDTQYF. The V and J genes are TRBV18 and TRBJ2-3, with 9 bases aligning to TRBD1. Germline V CDR1 and CDR2: KGHSH, LQKENI. This CDR3 has 15 residues. The junction had 8 bases not matched to a gene; V was cut back by 6 bases and J by 4 bases.

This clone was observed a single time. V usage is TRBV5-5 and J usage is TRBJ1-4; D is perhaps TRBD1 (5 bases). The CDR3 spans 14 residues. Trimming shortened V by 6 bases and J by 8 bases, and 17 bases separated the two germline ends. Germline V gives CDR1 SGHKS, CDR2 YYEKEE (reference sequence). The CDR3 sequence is CASTQGGGREKLFF. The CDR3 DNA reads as TGTGCCAGCACCCAGGGAGGCGGGCGAGAAAAACTGTTTTTT. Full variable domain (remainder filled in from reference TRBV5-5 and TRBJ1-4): DAGVTQSPTHLIKTRGQQVTLRCSPISGHKSVSWYQQVLGQGPQFIFQYYEKEERGRGNFPDRFSARQFPNYSSELNVNALLLGDSALYLCASTQGGGREKLFFGSGTQLSVL.

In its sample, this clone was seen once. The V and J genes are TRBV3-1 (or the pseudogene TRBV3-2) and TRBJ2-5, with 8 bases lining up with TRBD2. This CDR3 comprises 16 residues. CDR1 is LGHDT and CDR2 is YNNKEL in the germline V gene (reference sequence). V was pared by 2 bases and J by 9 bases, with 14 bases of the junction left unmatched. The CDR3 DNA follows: TGTGCCAGCAGCCAATCGACCGCCGGGACTAGGTCGTCCCAGTACTTC. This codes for CASSQSTAGTRSSQYF.

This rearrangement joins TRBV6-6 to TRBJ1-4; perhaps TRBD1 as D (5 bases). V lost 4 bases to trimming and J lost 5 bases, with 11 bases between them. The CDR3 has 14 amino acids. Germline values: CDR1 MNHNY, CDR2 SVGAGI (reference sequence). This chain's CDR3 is CASSWGQNNEKLFF. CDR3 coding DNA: TGTGCCAGCAGTTGGGGCCAGAACAATGAAAAACTGTTTTTT.

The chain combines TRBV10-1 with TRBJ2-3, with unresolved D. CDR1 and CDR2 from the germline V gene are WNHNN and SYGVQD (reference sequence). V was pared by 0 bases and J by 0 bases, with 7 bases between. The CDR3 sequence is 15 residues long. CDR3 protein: CASSESAGSTDTQYF. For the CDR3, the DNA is TGCGCCAGCAGTGAGTCGGCAGGTAGCACAGATACGCAGTATTTT.

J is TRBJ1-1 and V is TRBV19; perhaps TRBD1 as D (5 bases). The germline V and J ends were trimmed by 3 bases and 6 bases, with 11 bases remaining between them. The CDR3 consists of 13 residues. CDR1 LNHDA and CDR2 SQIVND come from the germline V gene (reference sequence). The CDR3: CASSIWGSAEAFF. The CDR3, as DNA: TGTGCCAGTAGTATTTGGGGCAGTGCTGAAGCTTTCTTT.